Listed below are T cell receptor beta chains from one sample, sequenced in a study of tumor-infiltrating lymphocytes in primary liver carcinoma. Via MiXCR, TCRdb re-called the multiplex PCR reads, giving one row per CDR3 protein. In the table there are around 330,000 distinct CDR3 sequences, 60% to 80% of which are singletons. The specimen sequenced was peripheral blood. Every receptor here comes from a man aged 35 to 55 with primary liver carcinoma and hepatitis B virus infection. Each CDR3 is given with its conserved first and last residue. D genes are given only for firm matches. Clone size appears in some rows only: once, few, many, or a class for an expanded clone.

d_call: TRBD1
j_call: TRBJ1-1
v_call: TRBV7-9
clone_size: NA
cdr3_aa: CASSLFGTGAGTEAFF
cdr3_nt: TGTGCCAGCAGCCTCTTCGGGACAGGCGCAGGCACTGAAGCTTTCTTT

d_call: NA
j_call: TRBJ2-7
v_call: TRBV5-4
clone_size: few
cdr3_aa: CASSLYGSYEQYF
cdr3_nt: TGTGCCAGCAGCTTGTACGGTTCCTACGAGCAGTACTTC

d_call: TRBD2
j_call: TRBJ2-7
v_call: TRBV24-1
clone_size: once
cdr3_aa: CATSDPRLAGAEQYF
cdr3_nt: TGTGCCACCAGTGACCCCCGTCTAGCGGGAGCCGAGCAGTACTTC

d_call: TRBD2
j_call: TRBJ2-7
v_call: TRBV6-5
clone_size: NA
cdr3_aa: CTSMRLAGGGELYF
cdr3_nt: TGTACCAGCATGAGACTAGCGGGAGGTGGCGAGCTATACTTC

d_call: TRBD1
j_call: TRBJ1-4
v_call: TRBV11-2
clone_size: NA
cdr3_aa: CASSIRGGLSNEKLFF
cdr3_nt: TGTGCCAGCAGCATTAGAGGGGGCCTCTCTAATGAAAAACTGTTTTTT

d_call: NA
j_call: TRBJ2-5
v_call: TRBV5-8
clone_size: NA
cdr3_aa: CASSLYRHQETQYF
cdr3_nt: TGTGCCAGCAGCTTGTACAGGCACCAAGAGACCCAGTACTTC

d_call: NA
j_call: TRBJ2-6
v_call: TRBV12-3/TRBV12-4
clone_size: many
cdr3_aa: CASSLDSNSGANVLTF
cdr3_nt: TGTGCCAGCAGTTTGGACTCAAACTCTGGGGCCAACGTCCTGACTTTC

d_call: NA
j_call: TRBJ2-2
v_call: TRBV6-6
clone_size: NA
cdr3_aa: CASSHSASFLRSNTGELFF
cdr3_nt: TGTGCCAGCAGTCACTCGGCCTCTTTTTTGAGGTCGAACACCGGGGAGCTGTTTTTT

d_call: TRBD2
j_call: TRBJ2-2
v_call: TRBV12-3/TRBV12-4
clone_size: NA
cdr3_aa: CASTPLAALGWELFF
cdr3_nt: TGTGCCAGCACCCCACTAGCGGCCCTCGGCTGGGAGCTGTTTTTT

d_call: NA
j_call: TRBJ1-1
v_call: TRBV11-3
clone_size: NA
cdr3_aa: CASSLGTLNNETFF
cdr3_nt: TGTGCCAGCAGCTTAGGGACACTGAACAATGAAACTTTCTTT

d_call: NA
j_call: TRBJ2-1
v_call: TRBV11-2
clone_size: NA
cdr3_aa: CASSSAFNEQFF
cdr3_nt: TGTGCCAGTAGCTCGGCTTTTAATGAGCAGTTCTTC

d_call: NA
j_call: TRBJ2-1
v_call: TRBV11-1
clone_size: NA
cdr3_aa: CVSSLGIETEQFF
cdr3_nt: TGTGTCAGCAGCTTAGGGATCGAGACTGAGCAGTTCTTC

d_call: NA
j_call: TRBJ2-7
v_call: TRBV12-3/TRBV12-4
clone_size: many
cdr3_aa: CASSLDGSRPYEQYF
cdr3_nt: TGTGCCAGCAGTTTAGACGGTAGCAGACCCTACGAGCAGTACTTC

d_call: NA
j_call: TRBJ2-7
v_call: TRBV5-1
clone_size: NA
cdr3_aa: CASSLDLPGVRFYEQYF
cdr3_nt: TGCGCCAGCAGCTTGGACCTGCCGGGGGTTCGCTTCTACGAGCAGTACTTC

d_call: TRBD2
j_call: TRBJ2-1
v_call: TRBV9
clone_size: NA
cdr3_aa: CASSGSLAATYNEQFF
cdr3_nt: TGTGCCAGCAGCGGGTCACTAGCGGCCACCTACAATGAGCAGTTCTTC

d_call: TRBD2
j_call: TRBJ2-3
v_call: TRBV4-2
clone_size: many
cdr3_aa: CASSQGRAGDTQYF
cdr3_nt: TGTGCCAGCAGCCAAGGGCGAGCGGGGGATACGCAGTATTTT

d_call: NA
j_call: TRBJ1-5
v_call: TRBV6-1
clone_size: NA
cdr3_aa: CASRGFNRPQHF
cdr3_nt: TGTGCCAGCCGGGGTTTCAATCGGCCCCAGCATTTT

d_call: TRBD2
j_call: TRBJ2-1
v_call: TRBV4-3
clone_size: NA
cdr3_aa: CTSSRGTSGSNEQFF
cdr3_nt: TGCACCAGCAGCCGAGGGACTAGCGGGAGTAATGAGCAGTTCTTC

d_call: NA
j_call: TRBJ1-2
v_call: TRBV11-2
clone_size: NA
cdr3_aa: CANSPDTPGDDYTF
cdr3_nt: TGTGCCAACAGCCCCGACACCCCTGGGGATGACTACACCTTC

d_call: TRBD1
j_call: TRBJ1-1
v_call: TRBV11-1
clone_size: many
cdr3_aa: CASSRTGDTEAFF
cdr3_nt: TGTGCCAGCAGCCGCACAGGGGACACTGAAGCTTTCTTT

d_call: NA
j_call: TRBJ1-6
v_call: TRBV6-1
clone_size: NA
cdr3_aa: CASSEASPRINSPLRF
cdr3_nt: TGTGCCAGCAGTGAAGCGTCACCGAGAATCAATTCACCCCTCCGCTTT

d_call: NA
j_call: TRBJ1-6
v_call: TRBV12-3/TRBV12-4
clone_size: NA
cdr3_aa: CASTDSTRSPLHF
cdr3_nt: TGTGCCAGCACCGACTCAACCCGGTCACCCCTCCACTTT

d_call: TRBD2
j_call: TRBJ2-5
v_call: TRBV4-2
clone_size: many
cdr3_aa: CASSLAGLEETQYF
cdr3_nt: TGTGCCAGCAGCCTGGCAGGACTAGAGGAGACCCAGTACTTC

d_call: NA
j_call: TRBJ2-3
v_call: TRBV28
clone_size: NA
cdr3_aa: CASSLGGATDAQYF
cdr3_nt: TGTGCCAGCAGCTTAGGGGGGGCAACAGATGCGCAGTATTTT

d_call: NA
j_call: TRBJ1-5
v_call: TRBV6-2/TRBV6-3
clone_size: many
cdr3_aa: CASSYRGGNQPQHF
cdr3_nt: TGTGCCAGCAGTTACAGGGGAGGCAATCAGCCCCAGCATTTT

d_call: NA
j_call: TRBJ2-1
v_call: TRBV11-2
clone_size: once
cdr3_aa: CASSSGQGPPYGEQFF
cdr3_nt: TGTGCCAGCAGCTCAGGGCAGGGGCCCCCCTACGGTGAGCAGTTCTTC

d_call: NA
j_call: TRBJ2-1
v_call: TRBV12-5
clone_size: many
cdr3_aa: CASGLFPGEDEQFF
cdr3_nt: TGTGCTAGTGGTTTGTTCCCGGGGGAAGATGAGCAGTTCTTC

d_call: TRBD2
j_call: TRBJ2-3
v_call: TRBV12-3/TRBV12-4
clone_size: NA
cdr3_aa: CTCVASGRADTQYF
cdr3_nt: TGTACCTGCGTGGCTAGCGGGAGAGCAGATACGCAGTATTTT